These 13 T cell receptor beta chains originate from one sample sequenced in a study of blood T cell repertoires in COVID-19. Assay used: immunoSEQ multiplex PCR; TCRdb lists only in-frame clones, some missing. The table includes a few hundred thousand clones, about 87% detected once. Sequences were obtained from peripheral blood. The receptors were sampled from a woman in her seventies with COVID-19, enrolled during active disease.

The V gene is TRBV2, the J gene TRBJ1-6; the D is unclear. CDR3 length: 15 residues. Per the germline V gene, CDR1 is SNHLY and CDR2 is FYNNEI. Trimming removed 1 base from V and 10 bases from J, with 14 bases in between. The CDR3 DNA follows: TGTGCCAGCAGTGAAGAAGGAGTTGAGCGGTCACCCCTCCACTTT. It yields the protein CASSEEGVERSPLHF. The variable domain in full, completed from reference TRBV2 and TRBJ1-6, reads EPEVTQTPSHQVTQMGQEVILRCVPISNHLYFYWYRQILGQKVEFLVSFYNNEISEKSEIFDDQFSVERPDGSNFTLKIRSTKLEDSAMYFCASSEEGVERSPLHFGNGTRLTVT.

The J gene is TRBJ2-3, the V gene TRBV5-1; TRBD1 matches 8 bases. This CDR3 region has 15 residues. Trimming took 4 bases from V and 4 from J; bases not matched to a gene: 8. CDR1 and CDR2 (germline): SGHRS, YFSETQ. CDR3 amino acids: CASSPTGEVADTQYF. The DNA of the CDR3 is TGCGCCAGCAGCCCGACAGGGGAGGTGGCAGATACGCAGTATTTT. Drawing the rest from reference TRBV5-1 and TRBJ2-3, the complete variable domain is KAGVTQTPRYLIKTRGQQVTLSCSPISGHRSVSWYQQTPGQGLQFLFEYFSETQRNKGNFPGRFSGRQFSNSRSEMNVSTLELGDSALYLCASSPTGEVADTQYFGPGTRLTVL.

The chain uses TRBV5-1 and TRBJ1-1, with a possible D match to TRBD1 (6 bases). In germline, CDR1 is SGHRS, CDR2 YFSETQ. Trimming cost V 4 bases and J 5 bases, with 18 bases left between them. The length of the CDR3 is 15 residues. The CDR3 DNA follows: TGCGCCAGCAGCGTTACAGGGCCCGGGGCGACTGAAGCTTTCTTT. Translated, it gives CASSVTGPGATEAFF.

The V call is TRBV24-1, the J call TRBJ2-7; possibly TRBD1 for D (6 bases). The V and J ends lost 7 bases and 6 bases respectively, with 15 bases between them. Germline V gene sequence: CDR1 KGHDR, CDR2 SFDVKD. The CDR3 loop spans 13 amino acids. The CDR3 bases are TGTGCCACCAGACAGGGTAGGTCGAGCGAGCAGTACTTC. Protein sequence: CATRQGRSSEQYF.

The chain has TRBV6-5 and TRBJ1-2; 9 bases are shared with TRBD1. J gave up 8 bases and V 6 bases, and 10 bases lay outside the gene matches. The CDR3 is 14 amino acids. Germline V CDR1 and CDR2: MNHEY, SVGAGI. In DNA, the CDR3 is TGTGCCAGCAGACTCGGGACAGGGACGTTAGGCTACACCTTC. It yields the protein CASRLGTGTLGYTF.

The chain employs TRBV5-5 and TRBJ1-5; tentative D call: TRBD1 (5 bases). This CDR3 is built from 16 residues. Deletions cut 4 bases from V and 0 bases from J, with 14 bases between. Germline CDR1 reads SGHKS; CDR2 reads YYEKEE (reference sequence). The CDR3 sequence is CASSPREGISNQPQHF. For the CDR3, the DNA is TGTGCCAGCAGCCCCCGGGAGGGGATTAGCAATCAGCCCCAGCATTTT.

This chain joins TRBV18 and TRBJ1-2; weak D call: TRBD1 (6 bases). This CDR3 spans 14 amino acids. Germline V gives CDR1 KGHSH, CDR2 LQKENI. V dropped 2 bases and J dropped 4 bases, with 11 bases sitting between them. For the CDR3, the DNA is TGTGCCAGCTCACCAGATGGGGGCGGCTATGGCTACACCTTC. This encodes CASSPDGGGYGYTF. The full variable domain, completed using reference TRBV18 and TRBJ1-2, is NAGVMQNPRHLVRRRGQEARLRCSPMKGHSHVYWYRQLPEEGLKFMVYLQKENIIDESGMPKERFSAEFPKEGPSILRIQQVVRGDSAAYFCASSPDGGGYGYTFGSGTRLTVV.

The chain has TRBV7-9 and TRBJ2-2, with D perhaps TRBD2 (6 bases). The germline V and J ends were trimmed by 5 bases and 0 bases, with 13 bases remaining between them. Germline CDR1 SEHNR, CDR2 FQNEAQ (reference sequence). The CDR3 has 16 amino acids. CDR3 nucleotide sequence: TGTGCCAGCAGCCCTAAGGGACTTCCGAACACCGGGGAGCTGTTTTTT. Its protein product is CASSPKGLPNTGELFF.

CDR3 nucleotides: TGTGCCAGTACCTATAGGATAGGGGTGGGCACCGGGGAGCTGTTTTTT. Protein: CASTYRIGVGTGELFF. This chain joins TRBV19 and TRBJ2-2, with a possible D match to TRBD1 (5 bases). The V gene lost 7 bases and the J gene lost 4 bases, with 19 bases spanning the gap. CDR1 LNHDA and CDR2 SQIVND come from the germline V gene (reference sequence). The CDR3 contains 16 residues.

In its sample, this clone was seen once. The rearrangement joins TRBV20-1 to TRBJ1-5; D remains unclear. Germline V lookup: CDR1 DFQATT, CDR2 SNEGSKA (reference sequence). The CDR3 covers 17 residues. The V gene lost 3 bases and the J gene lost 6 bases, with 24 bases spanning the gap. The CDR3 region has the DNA TGCAGTGCTAGTATAGGAGGGAGTGTAAGGCTCGGTCAGCCCCAGCATTTT. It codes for CSASIGGSVRLGQPQHF.

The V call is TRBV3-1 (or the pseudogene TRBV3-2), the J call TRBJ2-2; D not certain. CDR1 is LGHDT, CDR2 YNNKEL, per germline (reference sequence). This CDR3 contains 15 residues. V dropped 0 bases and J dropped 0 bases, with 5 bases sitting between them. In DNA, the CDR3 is TGTGCCAGCAGCCAAGATTCCGCGAACACCGGGGAGCTGTTTTTT. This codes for CASSQDSANTGELFF.

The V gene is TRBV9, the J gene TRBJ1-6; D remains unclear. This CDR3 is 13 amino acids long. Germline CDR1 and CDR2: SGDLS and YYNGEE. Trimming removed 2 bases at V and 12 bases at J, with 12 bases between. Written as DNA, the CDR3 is TGTGCCAGCAGCGTCGAAGGTCGGGAACCCCTCCACTTT. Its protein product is CASSVEGREPLHF.

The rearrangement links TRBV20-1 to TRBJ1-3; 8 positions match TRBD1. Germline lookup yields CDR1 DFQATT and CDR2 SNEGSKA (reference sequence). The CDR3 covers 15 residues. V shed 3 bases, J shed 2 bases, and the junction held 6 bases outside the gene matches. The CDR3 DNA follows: TGCAGTGCTAGTAGGGGACAGGTGGCTGGAAACACCATATATTTT. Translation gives CSASRGQVAGNTIYF.